This entry is about one TCR beta chain. Its specific antigen is unknown. No base quality information exists; no much larger clone differs at one position. Library construction relied on PCR. TCR sequencing of DNA from cultured CD4+ T cells used the Oncomine TCR Beta short-read assay at the Johns Hopkins FTIC core. Genomic DNA was extracted from the cultured CD4+ T cells with the QIAamp micro DNA kit. Oncomine TCR Beta libraries from cultured CD4+ T cells were pooled using unique dual indexes and sequenced on an Illumina iSeq 100. The authors processed their data as follows. Non-productive sequences were filtered out, and CDR3s that did not start with C, did not end with F or W, or were shorter than 7 amino acids were discarded. The MANAFEST web application identified antigen-specific clonotypes by comparing peptide-stimulated wells against reference wells and other culture wells. To be called positive, a clone needed an FDR below 0.05, an odds ratio above 5, and a productive frequency above 0.1% in at least two of three replicate wells. A clonotype counted as cross-reactive if it showed significant expansion both in the SARS-CoV-2 spike wells and in at least one common cold coronavirus spike condition. Similarity between CDR3 sequences was evaluated in R version 3.6.1 using Levenshtein distances (stringdist) and unrooted phylogenetic trees (ape). TCRdb applied fastp at Q25 and MiXCR to the public reads, then kept only in-frame beta chains. Rows with a matching CDR3 protein are joined into one entry that keeps the most common DNA and genes. These V and J calls are TCRdb output, not the study's own analysis. This sample has 10,000 to 15,000 distinct CDR3 sequences in its table, and approximately 60% of those were observed once. Roughly 10% of the sample belongs to the ten largest clones.

The junction shows trimming of 0 bases on V and 0 bases on J, plus 9 bases between the germline ends. The CDR3 has 15 amino acids, counting the end cysteine and phenylalanine. The read is trimmed to its CDR3 DNA, 45 bases read in frame from base 1. The CDR1 and CDR2 encoded by the germline V gene are SGHRS and YFSETQ. These data come from a study of vaccination and CD4 T cells after COVID-19 (dated 2022 in TCRdb). For the wider study: SARS-CoV-2 positivity had been established in the convalescent patients by nasal swab PCR, and mild disease was recorded in nine of these patients and severe disease in one. The time from the second vaccine dose to post-vaccine blood sampling had a median of roughly 77 days and ranged from roughly 13 to 241 days. In around ten COVID-19 convalescent patients and several infection-naive healthy vaccine recipients, the spike-specific CD4+ TCR repertoire before mRNA vaccination was compared with the repertoire after mRNA vaccination. In control cultures, a CEFX viral epitope pool was used as positive control, an HIV-1 Nef peptide pool was used as negative control, or no peptide was added. Post-COVID blood samples from convalescent patients were collected a median of 101 days after diagnosis, with a range of roughly 35 to 180 days. The cultures were stimulated with overlapping spike peptide pools from SARS-CoV-2 and from the common cold coronaviruses HCoV-NL63, HCoV-OC43 and HCoV-229E. The convalescent cohort comprised six males and four females, including two Hispanic individuals, seven Caucasians, two Asians and one multiracial person. Participants got two doses of the Pfizer-BioNTech BNT162b2 vaccine (n=8) or two doses of the Moderna mRNA-1273 vaccine (n=2).

The full study reports these points: Although the median number of SARS-CoV-2-reactive clonotypes went up from approximately 20 after infection to some 38 after vaccination, the increase was not significant. Nearly all vaccine-specific clones in convalescent patients (304 of 307) were mono-reactive for SARS-CoV-2 spike rather than cross-reactive with common cold coronaviruses. Relatively few convalescent patients were included in the study, and early timepoints after natural infection were not analyzed. In convalescent patients, a median approximately 90% of post-vaccine SARS-CoV-2-reactive clones were detected only after vaccination, suggesting vaccine-specific priming.

In the paper's terms, the treatment or condition label means: approximately 9-day PBMC culture with coronavirus spike peptide pools or control peptides (ViraFEST assay). The ViraFEST assay was used in the study, in which antigen-specific T cells were expanded with peptide pools and expanded clonotypes were subsequently identified by TCR sequencing. The convalescent patients' positive SARS-CoV-2 PCR tests fell between March and December 2020, which was before the Alpha, Beta and Delta variants emerged in the United States. Each well held around 2 million PBMCs cultured with roughly 10 ug/ml peptide pools in IMDM containing 5% human AB serum and roughly 9 IU/ml IL-2. Half of the culture medium was replaced with fresh IL-2-containing medium on days 3 and 7. Once the cells had been in culture for over nine days, the EasySep CD4+ T cell isolation kit was used to isolate CD4+ T cells by negative selection. PBMCs were separated from whole blood using Ficoll-Paque Plus gradient centrifugation and then either used fresh or cryopreserved at -140C. Triplicate wells were generally used for each culture condition.

The sample consisted of CD4+ T cells from blood, cultured in vitro. The sequence was collected from a human donor who had recovered from COVID-19. The rearrangement combines TRBV5-1 with TRBJ1-1, and TRBD1 may be the D gene, going by 5 matching bases. The DNA reads TGCGCCAGCAGCTTGGTGGGACCTGTGAACACTGAAGCTTTCTTT. It codes for CASSLVGPVNTEAFF. Here the CDR3 is joined to the reference TRBV5-1 and TRBJ1-1 genes, and the full variable domain is: KAGVTQTPRYLIKTRGQQVTLSCSPISGHRSVSWYQQTPGQGLQFLFEYFSETQRNKGNFPGRFSGRQFSNSRSEMNVSTLELGDSALYLCASSLVGPVNTEAFFGQGTRLTVV.